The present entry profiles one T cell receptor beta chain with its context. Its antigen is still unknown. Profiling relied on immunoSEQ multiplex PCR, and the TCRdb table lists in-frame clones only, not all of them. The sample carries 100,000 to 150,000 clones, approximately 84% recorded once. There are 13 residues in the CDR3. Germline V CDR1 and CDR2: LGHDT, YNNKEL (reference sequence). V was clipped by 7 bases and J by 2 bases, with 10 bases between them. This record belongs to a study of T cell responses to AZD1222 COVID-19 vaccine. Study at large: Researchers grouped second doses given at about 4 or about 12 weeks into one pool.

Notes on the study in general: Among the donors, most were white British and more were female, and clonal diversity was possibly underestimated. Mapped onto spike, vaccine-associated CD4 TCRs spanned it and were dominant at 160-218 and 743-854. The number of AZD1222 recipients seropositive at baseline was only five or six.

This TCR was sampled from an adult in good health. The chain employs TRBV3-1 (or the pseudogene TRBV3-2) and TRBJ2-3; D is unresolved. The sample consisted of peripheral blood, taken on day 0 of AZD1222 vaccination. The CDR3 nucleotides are TGTGCCAGCACCTCTCGTGTCACAGATACGCAGTATTTT. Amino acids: CASTSRVTDTQYF.